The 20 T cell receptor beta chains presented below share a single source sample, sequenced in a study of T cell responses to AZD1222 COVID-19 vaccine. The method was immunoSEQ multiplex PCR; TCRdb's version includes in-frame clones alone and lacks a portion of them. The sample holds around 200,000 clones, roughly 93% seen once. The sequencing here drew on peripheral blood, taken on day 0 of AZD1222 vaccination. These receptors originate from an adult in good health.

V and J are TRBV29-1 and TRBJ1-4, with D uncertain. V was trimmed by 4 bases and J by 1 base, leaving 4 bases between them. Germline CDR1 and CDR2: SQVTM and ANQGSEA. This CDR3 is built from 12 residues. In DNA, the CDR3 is TGCAGCGTTGTTGTAACTAATGAAAAACTGTTTTTT. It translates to CSVVVTNEKLFF.

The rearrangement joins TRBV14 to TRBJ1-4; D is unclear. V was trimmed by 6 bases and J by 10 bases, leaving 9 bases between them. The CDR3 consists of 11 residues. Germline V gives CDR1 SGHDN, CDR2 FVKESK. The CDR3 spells CASRLKGKLFF. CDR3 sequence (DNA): TGTGCCAGCAGACTCAAGGGAAAACTGTTTTTT.

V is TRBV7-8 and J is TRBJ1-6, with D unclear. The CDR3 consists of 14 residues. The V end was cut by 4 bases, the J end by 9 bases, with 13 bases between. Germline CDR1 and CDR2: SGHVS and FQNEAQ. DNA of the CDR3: TGTGCCAGCAGCTCAAGTCCGGGATCTTCACCCCTCCACTTT. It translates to CASSSSPGSSPLHF.

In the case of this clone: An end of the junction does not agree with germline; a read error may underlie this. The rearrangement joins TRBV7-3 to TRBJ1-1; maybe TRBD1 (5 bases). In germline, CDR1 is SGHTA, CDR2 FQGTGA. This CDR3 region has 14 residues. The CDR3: CASSPGGMKTEAFF. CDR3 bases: TGTGCCAGCAGTCCGGGGGGGATGAAAACTGAAGCTTTCTTT.

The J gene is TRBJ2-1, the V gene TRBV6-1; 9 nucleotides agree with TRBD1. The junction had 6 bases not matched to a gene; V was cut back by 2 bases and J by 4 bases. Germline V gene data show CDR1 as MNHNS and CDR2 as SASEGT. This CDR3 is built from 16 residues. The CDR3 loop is CASSERETGGYNEQFF. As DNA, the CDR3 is TGTGCCAGCAGTGAAAGGGAGACAGGGGGGTACAATGAGCAGTTCTTC.

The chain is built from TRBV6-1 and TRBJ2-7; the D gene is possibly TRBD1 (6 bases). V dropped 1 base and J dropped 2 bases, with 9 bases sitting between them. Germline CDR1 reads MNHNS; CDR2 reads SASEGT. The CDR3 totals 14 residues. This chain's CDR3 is CASSEGDTTYEQYF. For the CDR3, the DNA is TGTGCCAGCAGTGAAGGGGACACAACCTACGAGCAGTACTTC.

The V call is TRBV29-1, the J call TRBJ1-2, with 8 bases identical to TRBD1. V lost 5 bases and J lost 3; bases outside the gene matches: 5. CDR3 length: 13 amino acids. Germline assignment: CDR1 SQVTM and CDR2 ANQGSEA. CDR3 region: CSVRTGQDYGYTF. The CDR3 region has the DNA TGCAGCGTTAGGACAGGGCAGGACTATGGCTACACCTTC.

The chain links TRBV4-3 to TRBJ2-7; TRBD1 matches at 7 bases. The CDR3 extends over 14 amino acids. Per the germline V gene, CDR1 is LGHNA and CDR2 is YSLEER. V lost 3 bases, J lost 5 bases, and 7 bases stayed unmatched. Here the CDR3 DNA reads TGCGCCAGCAGCCACCTGGGACAGTTCCACGAGCAGTACTTC. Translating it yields CASSHLGQFHEQYF.

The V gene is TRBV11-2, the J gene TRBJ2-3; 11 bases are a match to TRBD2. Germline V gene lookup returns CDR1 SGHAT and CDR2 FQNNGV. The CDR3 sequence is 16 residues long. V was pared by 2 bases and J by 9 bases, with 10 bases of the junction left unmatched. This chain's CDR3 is CASSLSALAGGRTQYF. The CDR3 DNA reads TGTGCCAGCAGCTTATCGGCGCTAGCGGGGGGCCGAACGCAGTATTTT.

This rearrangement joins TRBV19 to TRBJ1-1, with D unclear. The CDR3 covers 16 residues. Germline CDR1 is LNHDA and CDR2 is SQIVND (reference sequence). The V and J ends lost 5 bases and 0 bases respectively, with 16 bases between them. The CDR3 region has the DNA TGTGCCAGTAGTCCTGACTCCTGGCGGATGAACACTGAAGCTTTCTTT. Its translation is CASSPDSWRMNTEAFF.

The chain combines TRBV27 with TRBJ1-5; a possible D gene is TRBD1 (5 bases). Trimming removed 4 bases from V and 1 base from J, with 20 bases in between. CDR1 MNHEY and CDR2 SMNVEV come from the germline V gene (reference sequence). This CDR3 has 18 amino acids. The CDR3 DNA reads TGTGCCAGCAGTTCGGGGCTCGGCGGGTATGGGAGCAATCAGCCCCAGCATTTT. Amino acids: CASSSGLGGYGSNQPQHF.

The CDR3: CASSRSGGSKEKLFF. CDR3 DNA: TGTGCCAGCAGCCGGAGTGGGGGTTCGAAGGAAAAACTGTTTTTT. The chain carries TRBV3-1 (or the pseudogene TRBV3-2) and TRBJ1-4, with a tentative D call TRBD1 (5 bases). The V end lost 4 bases, the J end lost 8 bases, and 17 bases lay between the germline ends. Germline lookup yields CDR1 LGHDT and CDR2 YNNKEL (reference sequence). This CDR3 contains 15 residues.

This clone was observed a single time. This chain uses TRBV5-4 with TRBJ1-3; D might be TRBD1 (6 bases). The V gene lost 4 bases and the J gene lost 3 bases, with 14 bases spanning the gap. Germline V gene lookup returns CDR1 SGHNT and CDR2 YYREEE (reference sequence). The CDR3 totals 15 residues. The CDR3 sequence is CASSTPGARGNTIYF. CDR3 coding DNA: TGTGCCAGCAGCACGCCGGGGGCGCGTGGAAACACCATATATTTT.

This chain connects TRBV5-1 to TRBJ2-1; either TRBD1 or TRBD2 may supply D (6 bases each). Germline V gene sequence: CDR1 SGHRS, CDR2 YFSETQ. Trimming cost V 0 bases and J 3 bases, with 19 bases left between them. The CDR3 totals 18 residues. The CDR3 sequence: CASSLASGAGGFYNEQFF. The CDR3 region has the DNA TGCGCCAGCAGCTTGGCCAGTGGCGCCGGGGGCTTCTACAATGAGCAGTTCTTC.

CDR3 in DNA: TGTGCCAGCAGCTCATCTAGGGCCCACAATGAGCAGTTCTTC. It translates to CASSSSRAHNEQFF. The V and J genes are TRBV7-3 and TRBJ2-1, with no clear D. The germline V gene has CDR1 SGHTA and CDR2 FQGTGA. The ends were cut back, 4 bases at V and 5 bases at J, with 12 bases in the middle. There are 14 residues in the CDR3.

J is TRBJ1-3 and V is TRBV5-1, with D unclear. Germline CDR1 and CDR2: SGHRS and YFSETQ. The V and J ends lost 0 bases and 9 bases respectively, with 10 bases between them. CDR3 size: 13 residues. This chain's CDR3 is CASSLAGKSTIYF. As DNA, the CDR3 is TGCGCCAGCAGCTTGGCTGGCAAGAGCACCATATATTTT.

DNA of the CDR3: TGTGCCAGCAGCCCAACAGGGGGCGTATACAATGAGCAGTTCTTC. It codes for CASSPTGGVYNEQFF. The V call is TRBV3-1 (or the pseudogene TRBV3-2), the J call TRBJ2-1, with TRBD1 identical over 9 bases. This CDR3 is built from 15 residues. CDR1 LGHDT and CDR2 YNNKEL come from the germline V gene (reference sequence). V was clipped by 4 bases and J by 4 bases; unmatched bases: 5.

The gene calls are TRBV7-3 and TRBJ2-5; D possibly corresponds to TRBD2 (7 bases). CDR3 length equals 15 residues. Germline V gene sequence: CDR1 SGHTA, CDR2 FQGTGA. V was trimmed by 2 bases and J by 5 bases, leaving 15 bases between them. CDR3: CASSLLGGTRETQYF. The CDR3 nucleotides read TGTGCCAGCAGCTTATTGGGGGGGACACGGGAGACCCAGTACTTC.

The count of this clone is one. CDR3 residues: CASSQWWGSSYEQYF. The DNA for the CDR3 is TGCGCCAGCAGTCAGTGGTGGGGCAGCTCCTACGAGCAGTACTTC. The chain couples TRBV23-1 to TRBJ2-7, with a possible D match to TRBD1 (5 bases). TRBV23-1 carries the ORF label, with uncertain function. The CDR3 is 15 residues long. The ends were cut back, 3 bases at V and 0 bases at J, with 12 bases in the middle.

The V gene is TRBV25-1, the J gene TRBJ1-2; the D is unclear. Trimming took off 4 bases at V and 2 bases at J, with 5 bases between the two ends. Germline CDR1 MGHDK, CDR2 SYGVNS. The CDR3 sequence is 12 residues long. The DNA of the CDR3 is TGTGCCAGCAGTGTACAGAACTATGGCTACACCTTC. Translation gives CASSVQNYGYTF.